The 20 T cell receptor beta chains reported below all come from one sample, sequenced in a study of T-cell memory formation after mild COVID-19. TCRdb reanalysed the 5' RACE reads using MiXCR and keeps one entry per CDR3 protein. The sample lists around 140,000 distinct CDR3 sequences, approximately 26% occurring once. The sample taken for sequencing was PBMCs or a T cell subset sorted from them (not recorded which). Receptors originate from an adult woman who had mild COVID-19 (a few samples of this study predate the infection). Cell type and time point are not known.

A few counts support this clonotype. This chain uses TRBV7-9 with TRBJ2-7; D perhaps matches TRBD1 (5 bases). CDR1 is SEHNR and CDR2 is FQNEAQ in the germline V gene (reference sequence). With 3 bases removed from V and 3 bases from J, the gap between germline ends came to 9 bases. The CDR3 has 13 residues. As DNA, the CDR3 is TGTGCCAGCAGCTTCCGTCAGGGCTACGAGCAGTACTTC. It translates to CASSFRQGYEQYF. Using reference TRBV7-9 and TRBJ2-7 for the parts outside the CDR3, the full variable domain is DTGVSQNPRHKITKRGQNVTFRCDPISEHNRLYWYRQTLGQGPEFLTYFQNEAQLEKSRLLSDRFSAERPKGSFSTLEIQRTEQGDSAMYLCASSFRQGYEQYFGPGTRLTVT.

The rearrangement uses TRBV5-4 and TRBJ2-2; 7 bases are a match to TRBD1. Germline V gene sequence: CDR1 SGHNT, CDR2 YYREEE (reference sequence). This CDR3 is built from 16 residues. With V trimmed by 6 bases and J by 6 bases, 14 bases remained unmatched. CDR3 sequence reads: CASNRLGAGGPGELFF. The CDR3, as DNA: TGTGCCAGCAACCGTTTAGGGGCAGGGGGTCCCGGGGAGCTGTTTTTT.

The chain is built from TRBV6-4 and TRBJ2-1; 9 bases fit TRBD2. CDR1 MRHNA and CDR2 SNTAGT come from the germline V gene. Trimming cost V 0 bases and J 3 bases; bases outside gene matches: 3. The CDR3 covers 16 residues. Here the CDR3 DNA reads TGTGCCAGCAGTGACTCAGAGCGGGGGGACTACAATGAGCAGTTCTTC. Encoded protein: CASSDSERGDYNEQFF.

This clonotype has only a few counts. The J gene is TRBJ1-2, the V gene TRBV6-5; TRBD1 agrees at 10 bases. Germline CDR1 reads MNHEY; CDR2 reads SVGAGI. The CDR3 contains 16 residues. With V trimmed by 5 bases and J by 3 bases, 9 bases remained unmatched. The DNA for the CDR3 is TGTGCCAGCAGTGTTGACAGGGGGCAGTTCGACTATGGCTACACCTTC. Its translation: CASSVDRGQFDYGYTF.

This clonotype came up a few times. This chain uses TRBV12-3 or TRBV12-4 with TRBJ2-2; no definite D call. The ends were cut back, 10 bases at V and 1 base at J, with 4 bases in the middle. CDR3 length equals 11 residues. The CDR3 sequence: CAILNTGELFF. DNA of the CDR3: TGTGCCATACTGAACACCGGGGAGCTGTTTTTT.

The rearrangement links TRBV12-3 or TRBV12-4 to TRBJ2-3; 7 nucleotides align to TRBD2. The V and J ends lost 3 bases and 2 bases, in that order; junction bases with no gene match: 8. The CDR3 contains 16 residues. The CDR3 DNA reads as TGTGCCAGCAGTTTGAGCGGGGAAGACTACACAGATACGCAGTATTTT. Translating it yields CASSLSGEDYTDTQYF.

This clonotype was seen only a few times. The CDR3 DNA follows: TGTGCCAGCAGTGGACTTAGCGGGGGGGCGTACAATGAGCAGTTCTTC. This encodes CASSGLSGGAYNEQFF. This sequence joins TRBV12-3 or TRBV12-4 and TRBJ2-1; 11 nucleotides align to TRBD2. The CDR3 runs to 16 residues. Trimming at V came to 5 bases and at J to 4 bases, leaving 7 bases not matched to a gene.

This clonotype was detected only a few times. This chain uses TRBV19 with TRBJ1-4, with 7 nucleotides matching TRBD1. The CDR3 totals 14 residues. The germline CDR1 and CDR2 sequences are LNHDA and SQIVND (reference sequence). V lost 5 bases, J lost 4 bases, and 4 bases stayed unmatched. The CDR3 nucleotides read TGTGCCAGTAGTCCTCGACAGGGTAATGAAAAACTGTTTTTT. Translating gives CASSPRQGNEKLFF.

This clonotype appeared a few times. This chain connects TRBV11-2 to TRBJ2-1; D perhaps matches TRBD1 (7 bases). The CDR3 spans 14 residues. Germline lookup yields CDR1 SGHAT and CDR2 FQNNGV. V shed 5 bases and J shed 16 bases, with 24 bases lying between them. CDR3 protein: CASSPFRDSGRGFF. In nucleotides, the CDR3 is TGTGCCAGCAGCCCCTTCCGGGACAGCGGGCGAGGATTCTTC.

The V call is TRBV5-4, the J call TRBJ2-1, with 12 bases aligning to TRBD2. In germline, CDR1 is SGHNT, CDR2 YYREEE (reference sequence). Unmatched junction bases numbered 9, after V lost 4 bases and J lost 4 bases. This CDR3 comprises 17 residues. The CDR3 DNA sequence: TGTGCCAGCAGCGGACTAGCGGGACTCCCCTCGTACAATGAGCAGTTCTTC. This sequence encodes CASSGLAGLPSYNEQFF.

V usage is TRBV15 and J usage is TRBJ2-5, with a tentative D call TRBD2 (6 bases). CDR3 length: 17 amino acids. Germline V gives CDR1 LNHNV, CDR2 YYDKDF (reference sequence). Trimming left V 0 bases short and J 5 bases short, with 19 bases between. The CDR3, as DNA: TGTGCCACCAGCAGAGATATGGGGGGTTTCTTTACCGAGACCCAGTACTTC. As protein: CATSRDMGGFFTETQYF. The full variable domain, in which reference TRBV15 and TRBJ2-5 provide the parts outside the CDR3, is DAMVIQNPRYQVTQFGKPVTLSCSQTLNHNVMYWYQQKSSQAPKLLFHYYDKDFNNEADTPDNFQSRRPNTSFCFLDIRSPGLGDTAMYLCATSRDMGGFFTETQYFGPGTRLLVL.

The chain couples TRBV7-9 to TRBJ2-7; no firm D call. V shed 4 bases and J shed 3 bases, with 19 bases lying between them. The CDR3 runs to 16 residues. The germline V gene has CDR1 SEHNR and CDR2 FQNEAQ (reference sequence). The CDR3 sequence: CASSSMTGPPSYEQYF. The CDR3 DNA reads TGTGCCAGCAGCTCAATGACCGGGCCCCCCAGCTACGAGCAGTACTTC.

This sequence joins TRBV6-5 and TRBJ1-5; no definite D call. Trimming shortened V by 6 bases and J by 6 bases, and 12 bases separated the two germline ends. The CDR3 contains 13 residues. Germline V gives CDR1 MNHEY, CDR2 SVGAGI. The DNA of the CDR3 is TGTGCCAGCAGCCCCTCTGTAGGTCAGCCCCAGCATTTT. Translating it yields CASSPSVGQPQHF.

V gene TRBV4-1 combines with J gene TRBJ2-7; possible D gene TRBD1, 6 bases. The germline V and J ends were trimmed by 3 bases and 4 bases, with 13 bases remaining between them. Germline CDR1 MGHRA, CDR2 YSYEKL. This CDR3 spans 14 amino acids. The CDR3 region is CASSQVRGDYEQYF. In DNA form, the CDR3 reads TGCGCCAGCAGCCAGGTCAGGGGCGATTACGAGCAGTACTTC.

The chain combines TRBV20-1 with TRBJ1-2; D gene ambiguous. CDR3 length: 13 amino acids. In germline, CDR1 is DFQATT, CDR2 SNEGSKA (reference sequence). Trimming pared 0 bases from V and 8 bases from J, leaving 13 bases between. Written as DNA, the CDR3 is TGCAGTGCTAGAGACGGGGAAGTTGGCGGCTACACCTTC. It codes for CSARDGEVGGYTF.

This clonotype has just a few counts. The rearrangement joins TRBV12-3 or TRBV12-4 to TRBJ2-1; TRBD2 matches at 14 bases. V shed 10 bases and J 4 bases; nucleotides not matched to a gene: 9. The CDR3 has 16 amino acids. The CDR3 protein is CATEAGTSGSYNEQFF. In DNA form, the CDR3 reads TGTGCCACCGAGGCAGGGACTAGCGGGAGTTACAATGAGCAGTTCTTC.

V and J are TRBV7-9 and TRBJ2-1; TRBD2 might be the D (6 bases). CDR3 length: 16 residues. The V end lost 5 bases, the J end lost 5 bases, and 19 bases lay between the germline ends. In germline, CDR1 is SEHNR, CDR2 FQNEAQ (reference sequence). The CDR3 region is CASSGGVPPPNNEQFF. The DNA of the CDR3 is TGTGCCAGCAGCGGAGGGGTCCCCCCCCCTAACAATGAGCAGTTCTTC.

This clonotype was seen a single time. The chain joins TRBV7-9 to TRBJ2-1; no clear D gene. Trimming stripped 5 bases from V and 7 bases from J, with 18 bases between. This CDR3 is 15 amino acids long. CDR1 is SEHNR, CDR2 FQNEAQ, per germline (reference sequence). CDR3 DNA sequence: TGTGCCAGCAGCCGCCGGAGTGGCAGGCTAAATGAGCAGTTCTTC. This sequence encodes CASSRRSGRLNEQFF.

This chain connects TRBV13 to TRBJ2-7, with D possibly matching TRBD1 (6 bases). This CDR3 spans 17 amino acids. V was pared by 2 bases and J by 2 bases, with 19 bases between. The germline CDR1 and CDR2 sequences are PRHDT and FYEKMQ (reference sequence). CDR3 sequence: CASSLPRGHPPPYEQYF. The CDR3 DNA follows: TGTGCCAGCAGCTTACCCCGGGGACACCCACCCCCCTACGAGCAGTACTTC. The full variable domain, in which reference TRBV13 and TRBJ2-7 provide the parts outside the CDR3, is AAGVIQSPRHLIKEKRETATLKCYPIPRHDTVYWYQQGPGQDPQFLISFYEKMQSDKGSIPDRFSAQQFSDYHSELNMSSLELGDSALYFCASSLPRGHPPPYEQYFGPGTRLTVT.

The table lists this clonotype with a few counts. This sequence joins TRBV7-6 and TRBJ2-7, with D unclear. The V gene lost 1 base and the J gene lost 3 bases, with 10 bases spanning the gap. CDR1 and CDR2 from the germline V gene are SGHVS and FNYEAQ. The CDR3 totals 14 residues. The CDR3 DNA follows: TGTGCCAGCAGCTTAGAAGGTGGGAACTACGAGCAGTACTTC. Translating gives CASSLEGGNYEQYF.